This section outlines one T cell receptor beta chain sequence together with its context. Its target is not known. RNA transcripts provided the source from which TCR beta CDR3 regions were amplified. Carried out on the TCR CDR3, a first-round RT-PCR used the HTBI primer set. TCRdb itself ran the multiplex PCR reads through MiXCR, one entry per CDR3 protein. The sample holds about 400,000 distinct CDR3 sequences, about 14% seen once. Under 3 months was the duration of disease in ophthalmopathy patients, who also had a Clinical Activity Score of at least 3 and a NOSPECS grade of at least 4. Clinical symptoms, serum thyroxine and TRAb, thyroid ultrasound and orbital computed tomography together formed the diagnostic basis. Germline V gene lookup returns CDR1 MGHRA and CDR2 YSYEKL. There are 17 residues in the CDR3. V trimming: 0 bases; J trimming: 2 bases; junction bases outside the gene matches: 9. This record comes from a study of T cells in Graves' hyperthyroidism and ophthalmopathy.

The study, taken as a whole, reports: A 13 V-J signature model discriminated ophthalmopathy versus stable hyperthyroidism. Blood shared most expanded thyroid clonotypes above 0.001.

The sequenced material came from blood. This sequence joins TRBV4-1 and TRBJ2-5, with TRBD2 matching over 7 bases. This clonotype was obtained from a woman in her 30s with Graves' ophthalmopathy. CDR3 sequence reads: CASSQDRLAEQQETQYF. As DNA, the CDR3 is TGCGCCAGCAGCCAAGATCGGCTAGCGGAACAACAAGAGACCCAGTACTTC.